This T cell receptor beta chain originates from a study of OX40 agonist ivuxolimab in advanced cancers. At the level of the study: Patients with prior anti-PD-1, anti-PD-L1 or anti-CTLA-4 therapy were eligible; about 41% had some. Partial responses were achieved by three patients: one hepatocellular carcinoma, two cutaneous melanoma.

At cycle 4 day 1, cycle 7 day 1, and baseline, blood was sampled. Profiling relied on immunoSEQ multiplex PCR, and the TCRdb table lists in-frame clones only, not all of them. The sample lists around 69,000 clones, roughly 80% occurring once. Germline V gives CDR1 LGHNA, CDR2 YNFKEQ. Losses at the gene ends were 0 bases for V and 1 base for J; bases not matched to a gene: 10. CDR3 length: 19 amino acids. The receptor was derived from an adult with an advanced solid tumor such as melanoma, head and neck, liver or kidney cancer. The starting material was CD4+ or CD8+ T cells sorted from blood, obtained in a trial of the OX40 agonist ivuxolimab. The chain has TRBV4-2 and TRBJ2-3; 10 bases are shared with TRBD2. CDR3 sequence: CASSQELAGVSSRTDTQYF. The CDR3 bases are TGTGCCAGCAGCCAAGAGCTAGCGGGAGTCTCTTCCCGCACAGATACGCAGTATTTT.